This TCR beta chain emerged from a study of OX40 agonist ivuxolimab in advanced cancers. Profiling relied on immunoSEQ multiplex PCR, and the TCRdb table lists in-frame clones only, not all of them. In the table there are tens of thousands of clones, roughly 81% of which are singletons. Looked up from germline, CDR1 is SGHNT and CDR2 is YYREEE (reference sequence). This CDR3 contains 17 residues. V was trimmed by 0 bases and J by 1 base, leaving 16 bases between them. The material was CD4+ or CD8+ T cells sorted from blood, obtained in a trial of the OX40 agonist ivuxolimab. The genes are TRBV5-4 and TRBJ1-1, with a possible D match to TRBD1 (6 bases). The TCR comes from an adult with an advanced solid tumor such as melanoma, head and neck, liver or kidney cancer. Here the CDR3 reads CASSLAPRGRSNTEAFF. The CDR3 DNA is TGTGCCAGCAGCTTGGCACCTCGGGGGCGTTCGAACACTGAAGCTTTCTTT.